This T cell receptor (beta chain) was obtained from a study of immune heterogeneity within non-small cell lung tumors. This CDR3 contains 13 residues. Germline V gene sequence: CDR1 SGHRS, CDR2 YFSETQ. The ends were cut back, 4 bases at V and 5 bases at J, with 12 bases in the middle. As for this clonotype: Antigen unknown.

Multiplex PCR relied on 32 V and 13 J primers to amplify TCR beta CDR3. From the multiplex PCR reads, TCRdb called clonotypes with MiXCR, one entry per CDR3 protein. The repertoire holds around 11,000 distinct CDR3 sequences, about 20% seen once, with under 4.5% in the top ten. Template came from bulk tumor genomic DNA, at 600 ng per sample. Biopsies that were spaced far apart were taken, several per primary tumor, during surgery. Patients underwent curative surgery for untreated, newly diagnosed non-small cell lung cancer. Study-wide points: High-frequency T-cell receptor beta clonotypes were largely distinct between individual patients.

The chain carries TRBV5-1 and TRBJ2-5; D might be TRBD1 or TRBD2, each matching 5 bases. Material for sequencing was lung tumor tissue. This TCR was recovered from a man aged 55 to 69 with non-small cell lung cancer. CDR3 residues: CASSHQGVETQYF. Written as DNA, the CDR3 is TGCGCCAGCAGCCACCAGGGAGTGGAGACCCAGTACTTC.